These 28 T cell receptor beta chains originate from one sample sequenced in a study of shared clonotypes between healthy human individuals (dated by TCRdb to 2018 to 2020). For the CD8 naive samples, CD45RO-negative cells were positively selected for CCR7, yielding a CD45RA+CCR7+ population from which TemRA cells were excluded. The library relied on the immunoSEQ multiplex PCR assay. TCRdb holds this immuneACCESS table with in-frame rearrangements only. Some clones are missing; in checked studies, unresolved V genes explain under half, and the rest has no known cause. In this sample the table shows hundreds of thousands of clones, about 96% of which occur a single time. The ten largest account for about 0.12% of the sample. Sequences were obtained from naive CD8+ T cells sorted from blood. Interpreted using the paper, the cell subset or site label stands for: CD45RA+CCR7+. These receptors originate from a woman aged 30 to 39 in good health.

This clone appeared a single time. In DNA, the CDR3 is TGCAGCGTTGAACCTAAGGCGGGAAGGTCCTACAATGAGCAGTTCTTC. Protein: CSVEPKAGRSYNEQFF. The genes are TRBV29-1 and TRBJ2-1, with TRBD2 as a possible D gene (6 bases). Germline-derived CDR1 and CDR2 are SQVTM and ANQGSEA. The CDR3 has 16 amino acids. Trimming removed 2 bases from V and 1 base from J, with 15 bases in between.

The chain employs TRBV2 and TRBJ1-3; D is unclear. This CDR3 has 10 residues. Germline V gives CDR1 SNHLY, CDR2 FYNNEI. V shed 10 bases and J shed 7 bases, with 8 bases lying between them. The CDR3: CATESNTIYF. The CDR3 DNA reads TGTGCCACCGAGTCGAACACCATATATTTT.

The V gene is TRBV27, the J gene TRBJ2-7, with TRBD1 identical over 11 bases. The V and J ends lost 5 bases and 5 bases, in that order; junction bases with no gene match: 5. This CDR3 is 14 amino acids long. Germline CDR1 and CDR2: MNHEY and SMNVEV (reference sequence). DNA for the CDR3: TGTGCCAGCAGTACCGGGACAGGGGGTCACGAGCAGTACTTC. It is translated as CASSTGTGGHEQYF.

CDR3 nucleotides: TGTGCCAGCAGCTTGGGAGCACTAGCGGGAGAATACAATGAGCAGTTCTTC. This gives the protein CASSLGALAGEYNEQFF. The rearrangement uses TRBV5-6 and TRBJ2-1; TRBD2 aligns across 11 bases. Germline V gives CDR1 SGHDT, CDR2 YYEEEE. CDR3 length equals 17 residues. V gave up 0 bases and J gave up 4 bases; unmatched junction bases: 6.

The V call is TRBV13, the J call TRBJ2-1; perhaps TRBD2 as D (5 bases). Trimming stripped 4 bases from V and 8 bases from J, with 21 bases between. The CDR3 contains 16 residues. Germline CDR1 reads PRHDT; CDR2 reads FYEKMQ (reference sequence). The CDR3 is CASSSPVAAAGYEQFF. CDR3 bases: TGTGCCAGCAGCTCTCCCGTCGCTGCGGCGGGCTATGAGCAGTTCTTC.

The chain couples TRBV5-1 to TRBJ1-2; 8 bases align to TRBD1. CDR1 and CDR2 (germline): SGHRS, YFSETQ. The CDR3 loop spans 14 amino acids. V shed 4 bases and J 6 bases; nucleotides not matched to a gene: 8. Here the CDR3 reads CASSEGQVTDGYTF. The CDR3 nucleotides read TGCGCCAGCAGCGAGGGACAGGTAACGGATGGCTACACCTTC.

The rearrangement links TRBV6-5 to TRBJ2-7; 7 nucleotides match TRBD1. J gave up 0 bases and V 0 bases, and 5 bases lay outside the gene matches. CDR1 is MNHEY and CDR2 is SVGAGI in the germline V gene. The length of the CDR3 is 16 residues. The CDR3 bases are TGTGCCAGCAGTTACTCGCCCAGGGGGACCTCCTACGAGCAGTACTTC. Amino acid sequence: CASSYSPRGTSYEQYF.

This chain joins TRBV12-2 and TRBJ2-5; the table's D call, TRBD2, has no DNA check behind it. TRBV12-2 has pseudogene status. The CDR3 consists of 12 residues. CDR3 protein: CASRLLSETQYF. The DNA for the CDR3 is TGTGCAAGTCGCCTTTTGTCCGAGACCCAGTACTTC.

The V gene is TRBV4-1, the J gene TRBJ1-6; no clear D gene. From germline, CDR1 is MGHRA and CDR2 YSYEKL. The V gene lost 9 bases and the J gene lost 6 bases, with 9 bases spanning the gap. CDR3 size: 12 residues. The CDR3 reads CARERSNSPLHF. In nucleotides, the CDR3 is TGCGCCAGGGAACGGAGTAATTCACCCCTCCACTTT.

This clone was counted once. The chain couples TRBV19 to TRBJ2-2; no firm D call. The CDR3 consists of 12 residues. Per the germline V gene, CDR1 is LNHDA and CDR2 is SQIVND (reference sequence). With 4 bases removed from V and 8 bases from J, the gap between germline ends came to 8 bases. The CDR3 here is CASSTERGELFF. The CDR3 DNA follows: TGTGCCAGTAGTACCGAAAGAGGGGAGCTGTTTTTT.

CDR3 sequence reads: CASSSSSVQGWSYEQYF. CDR3 bases: TGTGCCAGCAGCTCGAGCAGTGTCCAGGGATGGTCCTACGAGCAGTACTTC. The V gene is TRBV13, the J gene TRBJ2-7; weak D call: TRBD1 (5 bases). Trimming left V 4 bases short and J 1 base short, with 20 bases between. The CDR3 has 17 residues. Germline values: CDR1 PRHDT, CDR2 FYEKMQ (reference sequence).

This clone is a singleton in its sample. The rearrangement links TRBV27 to TRBJ1-6, with D perhaps matching TRBD1 (5 bases). This CDR3 contains 14 residues. Germline CDR1 reads MNHEY; CDR2 reads SMNVEV (reference sequence). V lost 3 bases and J 7 bases, leaving 10 bases between the germline ends. The CDR3: CASSFGAPNSPLHF. CDR3 nucleotides: TGTGCCAGCAGTTTCGGGGCGCCGAATTCACCCCTCCACTTT.

The chain combines TRBV10-3 with TRBJ2-2; D may be TRBD1 (7 bases). The CDR3 spans 18 residues. The V end was cut by 0 bases, the J end by 0 bases, with 14 bases between. Germline V CDR1 and CDR2: ENHRY, SYGVKD. The CDR3 sequence is CAISESAGQKPNTGELFF. Here the CDR3 DNA reads TGTGCCATCAGTGAGTCGGCGGGACAGAAACCGAACACCGGGGAGCTGTTTTTT.

V gene TRBV5-1 combines with J gene TRBJ2-7; 10 nucleotides align to TRBD2. The CDR3 has 20 amino acids. Germline values: CDR1 SGHRS, CDR2 YFSETQ. V lost 4 bases and J lost 0; bases outside the gene matches: 19. This CDR3 reads CASSIDVRSSGRLLSYEQYF. The CDR3 DNA follows: TGCGCCAGCAGCATCGACGTGAGGAGTAGCGGGAGGCTTCTCTCCTACGAGCAGTACTTC.

The rearrangement links TRBV6-5 to TRBJ1-5, with D perhaps matching TRBD1 (6 bases). From germline, CDR1 is MNHEY and CDR2 SVGAGI. Deletions cut 2 bases from V and 7 bases from J, with 15 bases between. This CDR3 has 15 amino acids. CDR3: CASSYEPGGGQPQHF. For the CDR3, the DNA is TGTGCCAGCAGTTACGAGCCGGGGGGGGGCCAGCCCCAGCATTTT.

This clone was recorded only once. V and J are TRBV7-9 and TRBJ1-3, with D maybe TRBD1 (5 bases). This CDR3 contains 17 residues. The V and J ends lost 3 bases and 2 bases respectively, with 17 bases between them. Germline V lookup: CDR1 SEHNR, CDR2 FQNEAQ (reference sequence). The CDR3 loop reads CASSFQGTSAAGNTIYF. Here the CDR3 DNA reads TGTGCCAGCAGCTTCCAAGGGACCTCAGCCGCTGGAAACACCATATATTTT.

J is TRBJ1-4 and V is TRBV5-5, with a possible D match to TRBD1 (6 bases). V was trimmed by 1 base and J by 0 bases, leaving 19 bases between them. Germline V gene sequence: CDR1 SGHKS, CDR2 YYEKEE (reference sequence). CDR3 size: 19 residues. CDR3 residues: CASSLSPGDELATNEKLFF. The CDR3 DNA follows: TGTGCCAGCAGCTTGTCGCCAGGGGACGAGTTGGCAACTAATGAAAAACTGTTTTTT. Based on the CDR3 plus reference TRBV5-5 and TRBJ1-4, the full variable domain is DAGVTQSPTHLIKTRGQQVTLRCSPISGHKSVSWYQQVLGQGPQFIFQYYEKEERGRGNFPDRFSARQFPNYSSELNVNALLLGDSALYLCASSLSPGDELATNEKLFFGSGTQLSVL.

The chain links TRBV11-3 to TRBJ2-7; D is unresolved. CDR3 length: 13 residues. Germline V CDR1 and CDR2: SGHNT, YENEEA. V lost 0 bases to trimming and J lost 6 bases, with 9 bases between them. The CDR3 DNA reads TGTGCCAGCAGCTTAGACCCCCCAAGCGAGCAGTACTTC. Its protein is CASSLDPPSEQYF.

This clone was counted a single time. The chain is built from TRBV28 and TRBJ2-5; D ambiguous. The DNA matches TRBJ2-7 better at its end, which makes the J call doubtful. This CDR3 spans 17 amino acids. CDR1 and CDR2 (germline): MDHEN, SYDVKM. CDR3: CASSYYGGVGGTYEQYF. CDR3 in DNA: TGTGCCAGCAGCTACTATGGTGGTGTAGGCGGCACCTACGAGCAGTACTTC.

V gene TRBV19 combines with J gene TRBJ1-5; D is perhaps TRBD1 (5 bases). The CDR3 consists of 13 residues. The germline V and J ends were trimmed by 2 bases and 8 bases, with 10 bases remaining between them. Looked up from germline, CDR1 is LNHDA and CDR2 is SQIVND (reference sequence). The CDR3 here is CASSIWDGEPQHF. The CDR3 region has the DNA TGTGCCAGTAGTATATGGGACGGTGAGCCCCAGCATTTT.

This sequence joins TRBV5-4 and TRBJ2-5; no reliable D call. Germline CDR1 reads SGHNT; CDR2 reads YYREEE (reference sequence). The CDR3 covers 13 residues. The V end was cut by 0 bases, the J end by 5 bases, with 8 bases between. The CDR3 loop reads CASSLGTHETQYF. CDR3 nucleotides: TGTGCCAGCAGCTTGGGGACGCACGAGACCCAGTACTTC.

The chain carries TRBV11-2 and TRBJ2-5; 9 bases agree with TRBD1. The CDR3 sequence is 14 residues long. Per the germline V gene, CDR1 is SGHAT and CDR2 is FQNNGV. Trimming cost V 5 bases and J 4 bases; bases outside gene matches: 5. The CDR3: CASSPETGGETQYF. CDR3 sequence (DNA): TGTGCCAGCAGCCCGGAGACAGGGGGAGAGACCCAGTACTTC.

This sequence joins TRBV28 and TRBJ1-3; possible D gene TRBD1, 5 bases. This CDR3 spans 18 amino acids. CDR1 MDHEN and CDR2 SYDVKM come from the germline V gene. V lost 3 bases to trimming and J lost 0 bases, with 18 bases between them. The CDR3 sequence: CASSFSRDLGHSGNTIYF. The CDR3 DNA follows: TGTGCCAGCAGTTTTAGTAGGGACCTCGGACACTCTGGAAACACCATATATTTT.

This clone was found once. V and J are TRBV29-1 and TRBJ1-1; D is ambiguous. The CDR3 is made up of 10 amino acids. Germline CDR1 is SQVTM and CDR2 is ANQGSEA. Trimming took 2 bases from V and 8 from J, leaving 6 bases between them. The DNA for the CDR3 is TGCAGCGTTGAACTTGGGGAAGCTTTCTTT. This sequence encodes CSVELGEAFF.

In regard to this clone: One end of the junction does not line up with germline, which may come from a read error. This chain connects TRBV6-1 to TRBJ2-1; the D is unclear. The CDR3 totals 15 residues. From germline, CDR1 is MNHNS and CDR2 SASEGT. DNA of the CDR3: TGTGCCAGCAGTGAACGGCAAACCCCATACACTGAGCAGTTCTTC. Protein: CASSERQTPYTEQFF.

The gene calls are TRBV4-1 and TRBJ1-1; 7 bases map to TRBD1. The CDR3 has 14 residues. The germline gives CDR1 MGHRA, CDR2 YSYEKL. V dropped 1 base and J dropped 3; count of bases not matched to a gene: 2. The CDR3 coding sequence is TGCGCCAGCAGCCAAGTGGGGACAGACACTGAAGCTTTCTTT. This translates into CASSQVGTDTEAFF.

V gene TRBV5-4 combines with J gene TRBJ2-5; D not certain. Trimming pared 4 bases from V and 1 base from J, leaving 8 bases between. Germline CDR1 reads SGHNT; CDR2 reads YYREEE (reference sequence). The CDR3 loop spans 13 amino acids. CDR3 loop: CASSASSQETQYF. Here the CDR3 DNA reads TGTGCCAGCAGCGCCAGTAGCCAAGAGACCCAGTACTTC.

The chain uses TRBV4-2 and TRBJ2-3; D not certain. V was clipped by 1 base and J by 2 bases, with 13 bases between them. Germline V gene data show CDR1 as LGHNA and CDR2 as YNFKEQ. CDR3 size: 16 residues. The CDR3 DNA follows: TGTGCCAGCAGCCAAGTGCCGGCAGCCGCCACAGATACGCAGTATTTT. Its protein is CASSQVPAAATDTQYF.